In its sample, the clone carrying this T cell receptor beta chain was seen a few times. Its antigen is unknown. The PCR contained 60 Vbeta and 13 Jbeta primers. Libraries were prepared by immunoSEQ multiplex PCR; TCRdb keeps only in-frame clonotypes and omits some of them. The sample carries more than 80,000 clones, roughly 80% recorded once. The sample comes from a study of cytomegalovirus exposure and HLA in healthy donors. Whole-study results and caveats: What was likely a sequencing artifact was a cluster of highly shared sequence variants.

The CDR3 is 12 residues long. V shed 7 bases and J 5 bases; nucleotides not matched to a gene: 4. Germline values: CDR1 MDHEN, CDR2 SYDVKM. This TCR was sampled from a girl under 10 years old in good health and CMV-seropositive. Sequencing input: PBMCs. This chain links TRBV28 with TRBJ1-1, with 7 positions matching TRBD1. This chain's CDR3 is CASNRGRTEAFF. In DNA, the CDR3 is TGTGCCAGCAACAGGGGACGGACTGAAGCTTTCTTT. Supplemented by reference TRBV28 and TRBJ1-1, the full variable domain reads DVKVTQSSRYLVKRTGEKVFLECVQDMDHENMFWYRQDPGLGLRLIYFSYDVKMKEKGDIPEGYSVSREKKERFSLILESASTNQTSMYLCASNRGRTEAFFGQGTRLTVV.